This TCR beta chain is from a study of blood T cell repertoires in COVID-19. On the study more broadly: COVID-19 samples collected from the United States, Italy and Spain covered acute and convalescent phases. Sample material is recorded as cDNA or gDNA derived from T cells, B-cell-depleted T cells, or PBMCs.

This clone was seen just once. In the authors' methods: Reference gene primer amplification gave estimated nucleated cell counts. Sequencing was performed with immunoSEQ multiplex PCR; in TCRdb, only in-frame clones are kept and a portion is missing. Clonal size and the V and J genes are those of that table, whereas D and trimming came from the DNA. This sample has 300,000 to 400,000 clones; roughly 90% occur once, and the top ten carry 0.95% to 1%. Assignments of participants to cohorts depended upon their own reported clinical history. Germline loops: CDR1 SGHRS, CDR2 YFSETQ. The CDR3 contains 15 residues. V lost 4 bases and J lost 7; bases outside the gene matches: 11.

Input material: PBMCs or T cells enriched from blood (not recorded which). This sequence was found in a woman aged 25-40 years with acute COVID-19. The chain carries TRBV5-1 and TRBJ2-1, with 7 bases lining up with TRBD2. The CDR3 here is CASSEWPSGPNEQFF. CDR3 DNA: TGCGCCAGCAGCGAGTGGCCTAGCGGTCCAAATGAGCAGTTCTTC.